The subject of this entry is one T cell receptor beta chain. These data belong to a study of tumor-infiltrating lymphocytes in primary liver carcinoma. Trimming took off 3 bases at V and 0 bases at J, with 5 bases between the two ends. CDR3 length: 13 residues. Germline V gene lookup returns CDR1 LNHDA and CDR2 SQIVND (reference sequence). Taking about 18-32 mg of unsorted bulk tissue, the authors co-extracted RNA and DNA. The investigators made TCR beta cDNA from 400 to 550 ng total RNA, using a constant-region primer. ARM-PCR was slightly modified, and three nested multiplex PCR rounds with it gave rise to the TCR beta libraries. In the first two PCR rounds, TRBV1-TRBV30 forward primers were paired with a C-beta reverse primer, and each round lasted about 9 cycles. TCRdb re-called the multiplex PCR reads through MiXCR, storing one row per CDR3 protein. The sample shows roughly 80,000 distinct CDR3 sequences, about 75% of them seen only once.

This TCR was recovered from a man between 35 and 55 years old with primary liver carcinoma and hepatitis B virus infection. Specimen: tumor-adjacent normal liver tissue. J is TRBJ1-1 and V is TRBV19; D gene ambiguous. The CDR3 reads CASSILLNTEAFF. For the CDR3, the DNA is TGTGCCAGTAGTATTCTGTTGAACACTGAAGCTTTCTTT.